The T cell receptor (beta chain) under discussion was sequenced for a study of T cell changes during pregnancy in multiple sclerosis. Sequencing was performed with immunoSEQ multiplex PCR; in TCRdb, only in-frame clones are kept and a portion is missing. The table includes under 50,000 clones, about 90% detected once. Trimming cost V 5 bases and J 2 bases; bases outside gene matches: 13. Germline lookup yields CDR1 SGHKS and CDR2 YYEKEE (reference sequence). The CDR3 is 19 residues long. The sequence was obtained from a female donor with multiple sclerosis, enrolled in a pregnancy study. This specimen consisted of CD8+ T cells from peripheral blood mononuclear cells, obtained before pregnancy. This chain joins TRBV5-5 and TRBJ1-4, with 12 bases matching TRBD1. The CDR3 sequence: CASSRGSGTGGGTNEKLFF. Here the CDR3 DNA reads TGTGCCAGCAGTCGTGGTTCCGGGACAGGGGGCGGGACTAATGAAAAACTGTTTTTT.